Below, one T cell receptor (beta chain) is given with its context. Per the original methods: It was from reference gene primer amplification that nucleated cell counts were estimated. Here immunoSEQ multiplex PCR was the method, and the copy in TCRdb shows in-frame clones only, minus some. For V, J and clone size, that table is used; D and trimming come from the DNA. The profile covers about 670,000 clones, with just under 90% appearing a single time and over 0.2% taken by the ten largest. This CDR3 comprises 15 residues. V dropped 6 bases and J dropped 6 bases, with 20 bases sitting between them. Germline-derived CDR1 and CDR2 are ENHRY and SYGVKD. This specimen comes from a study of blood T cell repertoires in COVID-19. About the study: Sites in the United States, Italy and Spain provided acute and convalescent COVID-19 samples.

This sequence was found in a woman aged 18-30 years with acute or convalescent COVID-19. The V and J genes are TRBV10-3 and TRBJ1-1; unclear D gene. Sequencing used peripheral blood. The CDR3 DNA reads as TGTGCCATCAGACCACTAGGCGGAAATACTGCTGAAGCTTTCTTT. Amino acid sequence: CAIRPLGGNTAEAFF.